A selection of T cell receptor beta chains follows, all from one sample in a study of a mutant IDH1 vaccine in newly diagnosed glioma. Generated by immunoSEQ multiplex PCR, the TCRdb table keeps only in-frame clones and is missing some. The sample consists of 60,000 to 65,000 clones, around 81% of them appearing once. These receptors have no known antigen. The sequences come from PBMCs, collected from a glioma patient whose treatment included an IDH1 peptide vaccine. These TCRs come from a man aged 35 to 55 with glioma. CDR3s include the opening cysteine and the closing phenylalanine or tryptophan. The order of the fields is clone size, CDR3 length, D gene, V gene, J gene, CDR3 protein, CDR3 DNA. The D gene is left open where the match is weak. Size is omitted from some rows. Given values are once, few, many or a class for expanded clones.

clone size: NA; CDR3 length: 15; D gene: NA; V gene: TRBV7-8; J gene: TRBJ1-2; CDR3 protein: CASSRRGGGSYGYTF; CDR3 DNA: TGTGCCAGCAGTCGGAGAGGAGGCGGGTCCTATGGCTACACCTTC
clone size: NA; CDR3 length: 15; D gene: NA; V gene: TRBV2; J gene: TRBJ2-3; CDR3 protein: CASSALLAGTDTQYF; CDR3 DNA: TGTGCCAGCAGCGCTCTGTTAGCTGGCACAGATACGCAGTATTTT
clone size: NA; CDR3 length: 16; D gene: TRBD2; V gene: TRBV9; J gene: TRBJ2-2; CDR3 protein: CASGRGLAFNTGELFF; CDR3 DNA: TGTGCCAGCGGGCGGGGACTAGCGTTCAATACCGGGGAGCTGTTTTTT
clone size: NA; CDR3 length: 15; D gene: NA; V gene: TRBV4-1; J gene: TRBJ1-4; CDR3 protein: CASSQEGAGVEKLFF; CDR3 DNA: TGCGCCAGCAGCCAAGAAGGGGCAGGGGTCGAAAAACTGTTTTTT
clone size: NA; CDR3 length: 12; D gene: NA; V gene: TRBV6-1; J gene: TRBJ1-1; CDR3 protein: CASNELGTEAFF; CDR3 DNA: TGTGCCAGCAACGAACTGGGGACTGAAGCTTTCTTT
clone size: few; CDR3 length: 14; D gene: TRBD2; V gene: TRBV7-2; J gene: TRBJ2-1; CDR3 protein: CASSSGLAPNEQFF; CDR3 DNA: TGTGCCAGCAGCTCGGGACTAGCCCCCAATGAGCAGTTCTTC
clone size: NA; CDR3 length: 14; D gene: TRBD1; V gene: TRBV5-5; J gene: TRBJ2-7; CDR3 protein: CASSPRDRAYEQYF; CDR3 DNA: TGTGCCAGCAGCCCCCGGGACAGAGCCTACGAGCAGTACTTC
clone size: NA; CDR3 length: 11; D gene: TRBD2; V gene: TRBV20-1; J gene: TRBJ2-5; CDR3 protein: CSFRTRETQYF; CDR3 DNA: TGCAGCTTCAGGACTAGAGAGACCCAGTACTTC
clone size: NA; CDR3 length: 15; D gene: NA; V gene: TRBV5-6; J gene: TRBJ2-5; CDR3 protein: CASSFSPGIRETQYF; CDR3 DNA: TGTGCCAGCAGCTTTTCACCGGGGATTCGAGAGACCCAGTACTTC
clone size: NA; CDR3 length: 12; D gene: NA; V gene: TRBV29-1; J gene: TRBJ2-1; CDR3 protein: CSAKGTYYEQFF; CDR3 DNA: TGCAGCGCCAAGGGGACTTATTATGAGCAGTTCTTC
clone size: NA; CDR3 length: 15; D gene: TRBD1; V gene: TRBV19; J gene: TRBJ2-5; CDR3 protein: CASRADRALAETQYF; CDR3 DNA: TGTGCCAGTAGAGCGGACAGGGCACTAGCTGAGACCCAGTACTTC
clone size: few; CDR3 length: 15; D gene: NA; V gene: TRBV19; J gene: TRBJ2-1; CDR3 protein: CASKLDRASYNEQFF; CDR3 DNA: TGTGCCAGTAAATTGGACCGGGCCTCCTACAATGAGCAGTTCTTC
clone size: NA; CDR3 length: 15; D gene: TRBD1; V gene: TRBV19; J gene: TRBJ2-3; CDR3 protein: CASSMGQGAQAAQYF; CDR3 DNA: TGTGCCAGTAGTATGGGACAGGGGGCCCAGGCCGCGCAGTATTTT
clone size: once; CDR3 length: 14; D gene: TRBD1; V gene: TRBV7-6; J gene: TRBJ1-6; CDR3 protein: CASSMGQGNSPLHF; CDR3 DNA: TGTGCCAGCAGCATGGGACAGGGGAATTCACCCCTCCACTTT